Listed here are 14 T cell receptor beta chains from one sample, sequenced in a study of blood T cell repertoires in COVID-19 (dated by TCRdb to the early 2020s). The receptor library was made with the immunoSEQ multiplex PCR assay. TCRdb provides this immuneACCESS table in a form limited to in-frame rearrangements. Some clones are lacking; in checked studies, under half of them reflect an unresolved V gene, and why the rest are absent is not known. Present in this sample are about 200,000 clones, 80% to 90% of which were seen just once. 3% to 4% of the sample rests with the top ten. The sequenced sample was PBMCs or T cells enriched from blood (not recorded which). The source is a woman aged 40 to 50 with acute COVID-19.

V is TRBV9 and J is TRBJ2-7; 8 bases fit TRBD2. The junction had 7 bases not matched to a gene; V was cut back by 5 bases and J by 6 bases. The CDR3 is 13 amino acids. The germline V gene has CDR1 SGDLS and CDR2 YYNGEE. This CDR3 is CASSNPGGLEQYF. The CDR3 bases are TGTGCCAGCAGTAACCCGGGAGGGCTCGAGCAGTACTTC.

J is TRBJ2-1 and V is TRBV19, with TRBD1 matching over 7 bases. The CDR3 covers 17 residues. Germline V gives CDR1 LNHDA, CDR2 SQIVND (reference sequence). Trimming took 6 bases from V and 5 from J; bases not matched to a gene: 16. CDR3 sequence (DNA): TGTGCCAGTAGGGGCCAGAGGGGGCAACACGTTAACAATGAGCAGTTCTTC. Protein sequence: CASRGQRGQHVNNEQFF.

This chain joins TRBV3-1 (or the pseudogene TRBV3-2) and TRBJ1-1, with D perhaps matching TRBD1 (6 bases). This CDR3 has 12 residues. V dropped 4 bases and J dropped 7 bases, with 10 bases sitting between them. The V gene's germline CDR1 is LGHDT and CDR2 YNNKEL (reference sequence). CDR3 amino acids: CASSRPQGEAFF. For the CDR3, the DNA is TGTGCCAGCAGCCGACCACAGGGTGAAGCTTTCTTT.

The chain uses TRBV2 and TRBJ2-5; TRBD2 aligns across 8 bases. The germline V gene encodes CDR1 SNHLY and CDR2 FYNNEI. V lost 2 bases to trimming and J lost 5 bases; unmatched junction nucleotides: 1. CDR3 length: 13 residues. The CDR3 region has the DNA TGTGCCAGCAGTGAACCGGGAGGGGAGACCCAGTACTTC. Translated: CASSEPGGETQYF.

This clone was counted between two and nine times. V gene TRBV5-4 combines with J gene TRBJ2-2; D remains unclear. This CDR3 has 13 amino acids. V dropped 2 bases and J dropped 3 bases, with 5 bases sitting between them. From germline, CDR1 is SGHNT and CDR2 YYREEE (reference sequence). CDR3 bases: TGTGCCAGCAGCTTAGGAGACACCGGGGAGCTGTTTTTT. Translation gives CASSLGDTGELFF. Filled out from reference TRBV5-4 and TRBJ2-2, the complete variable domain reads ETGVTQSPTHLIKTRGQQVTLRCSSQSGHNTVSWYQQALGQGPQFIFQYYREEENGRGNFPPRFSGLQFPNYSSELNVNALELDDSALYLCASSLGDTGELFFGEGSRLTVL.

This sequence joins TRBV7-8 and TRBJ2-1; 12 bases fit TRBD2. This CDR3 has 22 amino acids. After removal of 2 bases from V and 0 bases from J, the junction contained 17 bases not matched to a gene. Germline CDR1 is SGHVS and CDR2 is FQNEAQ. This chain's CDR3 is CASSLTGRLAGGQTNSYNEQFF. Written as DNA, the CDR3 is TGTGCCAGCAGCTTAACGGGCCGGCTAGCGGGAGGGCAGACAAACTCCTACAATGAGCAGTTCTTC.

V gene TRBV2 combines with J gene TRBJ1-5; unclear D gene. CDR3 length: 13 residues. CDR1 and CDR2 from the germline V gene are SNHLY and FYNNEI. V was cut by 3 bases and J by 3 bases, with 6 bases left in between. The CDR3 is CASSERHNQPQHF. The DNA for the CDR3 is TGTGCCAGCAGTGAGCGGCACAATCAGCCCCAGCATTTT.

V usage is TRBV24-1 and J usage is TRBJ2-5, with D perhaps TRBD2 (6 bases). The CDR3 extends over 15 amino acids. Germline CDR1 reads KGHDR; CDR2 reads SFDVKD. Trimming stripped 4 bases from V and 5 bases from J, with 16 bases between. CDR3 amino acids: CATSEGAGYAETQYF. CDR3 bases: TGTGCCACCAGTGAAGGAGCGGGTTATGCCGAGACCCAGTACTTC.

The genes are TRBV18 and TRBJ2-2; 7 positions match TRBD1. The CDR3 totals 16 residues. The V and J ends lost 4 bases and 0 bases, in that order; junction bases with no gene match: 5. Germline CDR1 is KGHSH and CDR2 is LQKENI. The DNA for the CDR3 is TGTGCCAGCTCACGCCGACAGGGCTCGAACACCGGGGAGCTGTTTTTT. Protein sequence: CASSRRQGSNTGELFF.

The chain employs TRBV18 and TRBJ2-7, with D tentatively TRBD1 (5 bases). Germline values: CDR1 KGHSH, CDR2 LQKENI. Trimming removed 3 bases at V and 3 bases at J, with 12 bases between. The CDR3 loop spans 14 amino acids. The CDR3 sequence: CASSPAGNNYEQYF. CDR3 sequence (DNA): TGTGCCAGCTCACCGGCAGGGAACAACTACGAGCAGTACTTC.

The chain links TRBV2 to TRBJ2-4; TRBD1 is a possible D gene (5 bases). The germline V and J ends were trimmed by 8 bases and 7 bases, with 12 bases remaining between them. This CDR3 spans 12 amino acids. Germline V gene sequence: CDR1 SNHLY, CDR2 FYNNEI. The CDR3 sequence is CASGQGWNIQYF. The CDR3 coding sequence is TGTGCCAGCGGGCAGGGATGGAACATTCAGTACTTC.

This rearrangement joins TRBV13 to TRBJ2-3; D ambiguous. V lost 4 bases and J 4 bases, leaving 9 bases between the germline ends. Germline CDR1 reads PRHDT; CDR2 reads FYEKMQ (reference sequence). The CDR3 loop spans 13 amino acids. The CDR3 sequence: CASSSGSADTQYF. The CDR3, as DNA: TGTGCCAGCAGCTCAGGAAGCGCAGATACGCAGTATTTT.

The chain uses TRBV5-1 and TRBJ2-1; TRBD2 aligns across 7 bases. This CDR3 has 16 residues. Germline V gene lookup returns CDR1 SGHRS and CDR2 YFSETQ. Trimming at V came to 4 bases and at J to 6 bases, leaving 13 bases not matched to a gene. CDR3 residues: CASSLLAGVAGNEQFF. The CDR3 bases are TGCGCCAGCAGCCTCCTGGCGGGAGTGGCGGGCAATGAGCAGTTCTTC.

About this clone itself: In the same sample, other DNA sequences code for this CDR3. The CDR3 DNA follows: TGTGCCAGCAGCGCCGGACTAGCGGACTCCTACGAGCAGTACTTC. This translates into CASSAGLADSYEQYF. The chain recombines TRBV9 with TRBJ2-7; 10 nucleotides agree with TRBD2. CDR1 is SGDLS, CDR2 YYNGEE, per germline. The V gene end was trimmed by 3 bases and the J gene end by 0 bases; junction bases not matched to a gene: 3. CDR3 length: 15 amino acids.